The 8 T cell receptor beta chains below were found in one sample sequenced in a study of CD8 T cells in ankylosing spondylitis. These receptors have no known antigen. TCRdb reprocessed the 5' RACE reads via MiXCR and lists one record per CDR3 protein. The sample consists of around 490,000 distinct CDR3 sequences, approximately 5.3% of them appearing once. Broader study findings: Roughly 8 highly homologous variants made up a TCR beta motif that seemed to typify ankylosing spondylitis blood.

Source material: blood, either unsorted or a sorted T cell fraction (not recorded which). The receptors stem from a male donor with ankylosing spondylitis.

This clonotype was picked up many times. The chain joins TRBV20-1 to TRBJ1-5, with 9 bases identical to TRBD1. CDR3 length: 14 residues. With 6 bases clipped from V and 2 bases from J, the junction kept 5 bases outside the gene matches. Germline CDR1 is DFQATT and CDR2 is SNEGSKA (reference sequence). The CDR3 nucleotides are TGCAGTGCCCTGACAGGGGGTGGCAATCAGCCCCAGCATTTT. This encodes CSALTGGGNQPQHF.

The table lists this clonotype with many counts. This chain joins TRBV20-1 and TRBJ2-7; D perhaps matches TRBD2 (6 bases). Germline values: CDR1 DFQATT, CDR2 SNEGSKA (reference sequence). CDR3 size: 13 residues. Here the CDR3 reads CSIHRGSSYEQYF. In DNA form, the CDR3 reads TGCAGCATACACCGGGGGAGCTCCTACGAGCAGTACTTC.

The table lists this clonotype with a few counts. The chain joins TRBV20-1 to TRBJ2-1; 7 bases match TRBD1. V lost 6 bases to trimming and J lost 1 base; unmatched junction nucleotides: 6. The CDR3 spans 14 residues. CDR1 and CDR2 from the germline V gene are DFQATT and SNEGSKA (reference sequence). CDR3 region: CSAQQGISYNEQFF. Here the CDR3 DNA reads TGCAGTGCCCAACAGGGGATATCCTACAATGAGCAGTTCTTC.

This clonotype was picked up many times. The gene calls are TRBV7-2 and TRBJ2-5; D unresolved. The CDR3 consists of 11 residues. Germline-derived CDR1 and CDR2 are SGHTA and FQGNSA. Trimming left V 2 bases short and J 7 bases short, with 5 bases between. CDR3 DNA sequence: TGTGCCAGCAGCTTAATGGGGACCCAGTACTTC. This codes for CASSLMGTQYF.

Many counts were recorded for this clonotype. The rearrangement joins TRBV12-3 or TRBV12-4 to TRBJ1-1; D possibly corresponds to TRBD1 (5 bases). This CDR3 has 14 amino acids. Trimming removed 6 bases from V and 5 bases from J, with 16 bases in between. CDR3 loop: CASRQGAAGTEAFF. The CDR3, as DNA: TGTGCCAGCAGGCAGGGTGCCGCGGGAACTGAAGCTTTCTTT.

This clonotype was counted at least ten times. The chain couples TRBV18 to TRBJ2-5; possibly TRBD1 for D (5 bases). V lost 2 bases, J lost 3 bases, and 7 bases lay in between. The length of the CDR3 is 13 residues. Germline loops: CDR1 KGHSH, CDR2 LQKENI. The CDR3 nucleotides are TGTGCCAGCTCACCAGGGGCAGAAGAGACCCAGTACTTC. Its translation: CASSPGAEETQYF.

There are many counts of this clonotype. The rearrangement links TRBV10-3 to TRBJ2-3; no firm D call. The germline gives CDR1 ENHRY, CDR2 SYGVKD. The CDR3 sequence is 12 residues long. V was cut by 3 bases and J by 8 bases, with 9 bases left in between. The CDR3 DNA reads as TGTGCCATCAGTGACCGGTCGGCTACGCAGTATTTT. It encodes CAISDRSATQYF.

This clonotype was picked up many times. The genes are TRBV7-9 and TRBJ1-6, with D uncertain. CDR1 and CDR2 from the germline V gene are SEHNR and FQNEAQ (reference sequence). V was shortened by 7 bases and J by 8 bases, with 18 bases between the two germline ends. CDR3 length: 15 amino acids. Written as DNA, the CDR3 is TGTGCCAGCACCTCTCTGAATGGGAATGATTCACCCCTCCACTTT. Protein product: CASTSLNGNDSPLHF.